This T cell receptor beta chain was observed in a study of cytomegalovirus exposure and HLA in healthy donors. On this clone: The antigen is not known.

Trimming removed 5 bases from V and 0 bases from J, with 20 bases in between. The CDR3 covers 17 residues. Germline CDR1 and CDR2: SGHNT and YENEEA. A multiplex PCR was run with 60 Vbeta primers and 13 Jbeta primers. Method: immunoSEQ multiplex PCR; TCRdb's copy keeps in-frame clones and lacks some. The repertoire holds approximately 110,000 clones, with over 65% as singletons. Study-wide results and limits: Most TCR sequences were seen very rarely across donors, but some public TCRs occurred in many. TCR beta chains numbering more than 150 were designated cytomegalovirus-associated.

The clonotype comes from a man aged 35-49 years in good health and CMV-seropositive. The sample taken for sequencing was PBMCs. The rearrangement links TRBV11-3 to TRBJ2-7; tentatively, D is TRBD1 (6 bases). The CDR3 reads CASSPPKDRPNSYEQYF. CDR3 nucleotides: TGTGCCAGCAGCCCACCCAAGGACAGACCAAACTCCTACGAGCAGTACTTC.